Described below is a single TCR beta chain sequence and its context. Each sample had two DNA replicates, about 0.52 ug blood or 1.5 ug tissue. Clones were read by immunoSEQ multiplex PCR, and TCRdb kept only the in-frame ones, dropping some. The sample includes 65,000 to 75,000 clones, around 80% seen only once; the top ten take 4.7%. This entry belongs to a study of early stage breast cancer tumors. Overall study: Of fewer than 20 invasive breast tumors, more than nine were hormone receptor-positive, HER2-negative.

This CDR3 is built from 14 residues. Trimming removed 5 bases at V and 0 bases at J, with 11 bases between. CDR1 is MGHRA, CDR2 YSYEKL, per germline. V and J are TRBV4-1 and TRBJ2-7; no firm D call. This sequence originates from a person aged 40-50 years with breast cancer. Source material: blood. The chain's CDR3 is CASSVGPRSYEQYF. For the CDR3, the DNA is TGCGCCAGCAGCGTCGGACCGCGCTCCTACGAGCAGTACTTC.